This T cell receptor beta chain was sequenced in a study of PD-1 blockade in classical Hodgkin lymphoma. Described time point: cycle 4 day 1 (C4D1), after less than 7 weeks of nivolumab. All patients relapsed after autologous stem cell transplantation, and brentuximab vedotin exposure varied. Worth noting for this clone: Its antigen is undetermined.

The CDR3 length is 12 residues. V lost 6 bases and J 3 bases, leaving 8 bases between the germline ends. CDR1 LNHDA and CDR2 SQIVND come from the germline V gene (reference sequence). Generated by immunoSEQ multiplex PCR, the TCRdb table keeps only in-frame clones and is missing some. Among approximately 61,000 clones listed, 70% to 90% were seen once. Study-wide findings and caveats: Possible causes of repertoire differences, disease activity or prior therapy, remain undefined. Relative to healthy donors, newly diagnosed patients reportedly had lower baseline TCR diversity, which was reported as lower still in relapsed/refractory patients. Later analyses included only patients treated at least 1 year post-ASCT.

The V and J genes are TRBV19 and TRBJ1-1; D uncertain. Sequences were derived from peripheral blood mononuclear cells (PBMCs), sampled before the fourth cycle of nivolumab. The receptor's source is a human donor with classical Hodgkin lymphoma. The CDR3 is CASSYVDTEAFF. CDR3 coding DNA: TGTGCCAGTAGCTACGTTGACACTGAAGCTTTCTTT.